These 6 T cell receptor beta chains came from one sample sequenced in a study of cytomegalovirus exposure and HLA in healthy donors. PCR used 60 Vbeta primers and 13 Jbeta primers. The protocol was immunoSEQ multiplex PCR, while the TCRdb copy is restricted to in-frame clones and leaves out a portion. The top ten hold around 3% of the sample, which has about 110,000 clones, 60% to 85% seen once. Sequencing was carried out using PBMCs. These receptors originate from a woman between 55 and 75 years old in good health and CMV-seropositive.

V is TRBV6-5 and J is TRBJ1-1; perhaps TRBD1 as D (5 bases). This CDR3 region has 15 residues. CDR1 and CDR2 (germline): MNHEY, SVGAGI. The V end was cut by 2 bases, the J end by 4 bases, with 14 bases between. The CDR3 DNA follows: TGTGCCAGCAGTTACCAGAACAGGTGGCCCACTGAAGCTTTCTTT. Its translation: CASSYQNRWPTEAFF.

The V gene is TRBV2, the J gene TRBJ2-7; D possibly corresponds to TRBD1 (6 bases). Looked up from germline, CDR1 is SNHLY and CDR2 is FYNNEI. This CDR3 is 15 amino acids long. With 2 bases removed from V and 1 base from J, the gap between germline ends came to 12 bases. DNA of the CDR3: TGTGCCAGCAGTGAAATGTGGGACAAGTCCTACGAGCAGTACTTC. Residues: CASSEMWDKSYEQYF. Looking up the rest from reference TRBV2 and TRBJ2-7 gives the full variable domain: EPEVTQTPSHQVTQMGQEVILRCVPISNHLYFYWYRQILGQKVEFLVSFYNNEISEKSEIFDDQFSVERPDGSNFTLKIRSTKLEDSAMYFCASSEMWDKSYEQYFGPGTRLTVT.

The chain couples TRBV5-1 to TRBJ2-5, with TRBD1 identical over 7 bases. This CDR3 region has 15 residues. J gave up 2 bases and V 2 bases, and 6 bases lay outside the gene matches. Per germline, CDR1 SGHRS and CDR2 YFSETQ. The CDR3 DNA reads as TGCGCCAGCAGCTTCTATCAGGGGGAGCAAGAGACCCAGTACTTC. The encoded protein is CASSFYQGEQETQYF.

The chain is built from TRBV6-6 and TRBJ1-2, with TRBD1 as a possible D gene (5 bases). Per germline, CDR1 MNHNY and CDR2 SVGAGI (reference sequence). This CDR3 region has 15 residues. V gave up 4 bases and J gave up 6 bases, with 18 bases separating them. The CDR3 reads CASSSTLQGGDGYTF. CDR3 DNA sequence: TGTGCCAGCAGTTCCACACTCCAGGGAGGGGATGGCTACACCTTC.

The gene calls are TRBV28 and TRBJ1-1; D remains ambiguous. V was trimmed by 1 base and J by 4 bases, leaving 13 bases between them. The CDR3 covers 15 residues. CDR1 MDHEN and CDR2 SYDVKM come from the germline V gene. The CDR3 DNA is TGTGCCAGCAGTTTATTGGGAGAGGTGGGCACTGAAGCTTTCTTT. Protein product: CASSLLGEVGTEAFF.

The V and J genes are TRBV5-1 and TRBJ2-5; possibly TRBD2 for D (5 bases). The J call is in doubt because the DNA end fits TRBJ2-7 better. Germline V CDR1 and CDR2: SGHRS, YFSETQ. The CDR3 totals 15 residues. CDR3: CASSPRAATGYEQYF. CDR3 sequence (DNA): TGCGCCAGCAGCCCCCGAGCGGCCACGGGATACGAGCAGTACTTC.